Sequencing of this T cell receptor (beta chain) was carried out in a study of Ad26.COV2.S vaccination and SARS-CoV-2 variants. Study in general: Recipients of Ad26.COV2.S got it intramuscularly, once or twice 56 days apart.

Trimming cost V 5 bases and J 3 bases; bases outside gene matches: 11. This CDR3 has 16 amino acids. The germline V gene has CDR1 SEHNR and CDR2 FQNEAQ (reference sequence). Assay: immunoSEQ multiplex PCR; the TCRdb copy retains only in-frame clones and omits some. The data contain about 440,000 clones, 90% of them singletons. Sample treatment: around 19 received Ad26.COV2.S at low or high dose, single or two shots; 5 received placebo; per-sample allocation not given. Collection of samples fell on day 63 after the first vaccine or placebo injection. The chain is built from TRBV7-9 and TRBJ2-7; the match to TRBD1 covers 9 bases. This TCR derives from a person between 18 and 60 years old who received the Ad26.COV2.S COVID-19 vaccine or a placebo. Sequenced material: peripheral blood, taken in a trial of Ad26.COV2.S vaccine versus placebo. Here the CDR3 reads CASSGGQGSSYYEQYF. CDR3 DNA: TGTGCCAGCAGCGGGGGACAGGGCTCCTCTTACTACGAGCAGTACTTC.